This record covers a single TCR beta chain. V dropped 2 bases and J dropped 5; count of bases not matched to a gene: 7. Per the germline V gene, CDR1 is SSHAT and CDR2 is FNYEAQ (reference sequence). CDR3 length: 17 amino acids. These data are taken from a study of blood T cell repertoires in COVID-19. Study-wide background: Collection of acute and convalescent COVID-19 samples took place in the United States, Italy and Spain. Sources were T cells, B-cell-depleted T cells, or PBMCs; the material itself was cDNA or gDNA.

Original data processing: Nucleated cell number was recorded as an estimate derived from reference gene primer amplification. Measured with immunoSEQ multiplex PCR; TCRdb has only the in-frame clones, and not every one. V, J and clone size reflect that table, while D and trimming were determined from the DNA. The sample holds over 150,000 clones, around 77% seen once. The sample was peripheral blood. The clonotype was recovered from a man in his 70s with acute or convalescent COVID-19. The chain combines TRBV7-7 with TRBJ2-2; 11 bases are a match to TRBD1. CDR3 in amino acids: CASSLKGGTGGTGELFF. CDR3 sequence (DNA): TGTGCCAGCAGCTTAAAAGGAGGGACAGGGGGAACCGGGGAGCTGTTTTTT. The whole variable domain, remainder taken from reference TRBV7-7 and TRBJ2-2, is GAGVSQSPRYKVTKRGQDVTLRCDPISSHATLYWYQQALGQGPEFLTYFNYEAQPDKSGLPSDRFSAERPEGSISTLTIQRTEQRDSAMYRCASSLKGGTGGTGELFFGEGSRLTVL.